This TCR beta chain was documented in a study of OX40 agonist ivuxolimab in advanced cancers. V shed 5 bases and J 5 bases; nucleotides not matched to a gene: 2. The CDR3 spans 13 residues. CDR1 and CDR2 (germline): LNHDA, SQIVND (reference sequence). Assay used: immunoSEQ multiplex PCR; TCRdb lists only in-frame clones, some missing. Of about 73,000 clones in the sample, 92% were seen once. The rearrangement uses TRBV19 and TRBJ2-7, with 11 bases that match TRBD1. This TCR derives from an adult with an advanced solid tumor such as melanoma, head and neck, liver or kidney cancer. This specimen was CD4+ or CD8+ T cells sorted from blood, taken in a trial of the OX40 agonist ivuxolimab. CDR3 nucleotide sequence: TGTGCCAGTAGTTGGACAGGGGGCCACGAGCAGTACTTC. Translating it yields CASSWTGGHEQYF.